A single sample is the source of the 9 T cell receptor beta chains below, sequenced in a study of T cells in localized non-small cell lung cancer. Profiling relied on immunoSEQ multiplex PCR, and the TCRdb table lists in-frame clones only, not all of them. This sample yields 13,000 or so clones, of which approximately 90% are seen a single time; approximately 2.7% belongs to the top ten. Sequenced material: peripheral blood mononuclear cells, taken before any cancer treatment. The receptors come from a man between 40 and 69 years old with stage III lung adenocarcinoma.

The chain recombines TRBV5-4 with TRBJ1-4; maybe TRBD1 (5 bases). The germline V gene encodes CDR1 SGHNT and CDR2 YYREEE (reference sequence). The CDR3 has 18 amino acids. V lost 1 base to trimming and J lost 8 bases, with 24 bases between them. This CDR3 is CASSLLTGGVRSGEKLFF. The CDR3 bases are TGTGCCAGCAGCTTGTTAACCGGCGGGGTTAGATCAGGGGAAAAACTGTTTTTT.

The rearrangement uses TRBV27 and TRBJ2-2, with 8 bases that match TRBD2. The CDR3 covers 16 residues. With 4 bases clipped from V and 0 bases from J, the junction kept 4 bases outside the gene matches. The germline gives CDR1 MNHEY, CDR2 SMNVEV (reference sequence). DNA for the CDR3: TGTGCCAGCAGTTGGACTAGCTACACGAACACCGGGGAGCTGTTTTTT. Protein product: CASSWTSYTNTGELFF.

The chain carries TRBV27 and TRBJ1-5; no clear D. CDR3 size: 15 residues. V was pared by 2 bases and J by 4 bases, with 12 bases between. CDR1 is MNHEY and CDR2 is SMNVEV in the germline V gene (reference sequence). The CDR3 loop is CASSLGGPVNQPQHF. For the CDR3, the DNA is TGTGCCAGCAGTTTAGGCGGGCCAGTGAATCAGCCCCAGCATTTT.

This clone was recorded a few times. The V and J genes are TRBV7-2 and TRBJ2-3; D possibly corresponds to TRBD2 (5 bases). Trimming removed 1 base at V and 3 bases at J, with 14 bases between. This CDR3 has 16 amino acids. Per the germline V gene, CDR1 is SGHTA and CDR2 is FQGNSA. CDR3 sequence: CASSLGVQEATDTQYF. DNA for the CDR3: TGTGCCAGCAGCTTAGGGGTTCAGGAGGCTACAGATACGCAGTATTTT.

V usage is TRBV13 and J usage is TRBJ2-1; TRBD2 agrees at 14 bases. Germline CDR1 and CDR2: PRHDT and FYEKMQ (reference sequence). The CDR3 length is 15 residues. The V gene end was trimmed by 0 bases and the J gene end by 8 bases; junction bases not matched to a gene: 0. CDR3 in amino acids: CASSLGTSGRDEQFF. In nucleotides, the CDR3 is TGTGCCAGCAGCTTAGGGACTAGCGGGAGGGATGAGCAGTTCTTC.

The V gene is TRBV28, the J gene TRBJ2-5; D is uncertain. Germline V gene sequence: CDR1 MDHEN, CDR2 SYDVKM. CDR3 length: 12 residues. Between the trimmed V and J ends, which lost 10 bases and 10 bases, there was a span of 19 bases. The CDR3 protein is CATTEAPNDQYF. For the CDR3, the DNA is TGTGCCACCACCGAGGCTCCCAATGACCAGTACTTC.

In its sample, this clone was seen once. The chain is built from TRBV7-8 and TRBJ2-4, with 8 bases lining up with TRBD2. Germline CDR1 and CDR2: SGHVS and FQNEAQ. This CDR3 contains 15 residues. Trimming cost V 1 base and J 11 bases; bases outside gene matches: 10. The DNA of the CDR3 is TGTGCCAGCAGCTTAGGGGTCGGGACTAGGGTCTTTCAGTACTTC. Amino acid sequence: CASSLGVGTRVFQYF.

The chain joins TRBV7-9 to TRBJ1-5, with D hard to call. This CDR3 is built from 12 residues. V lost 4 bases and J 3 bases, leaving 4 bases between the germline ends. Germline V gene sequence: CDR1 SEHNR, CDR2 FQNEAQ (reference sequence). The CDR3 DNA reads as TGTGCCAGCAGCTGGATCAATCAGCCCCAGCATTTT. It is translated as CASSWINQPQHF.

This CDR3 is CASSAGTSDRTDTQYF. DNA of the CDR3: TGTGCCAGCAGCGCCGGGACTAGCGACCGCACAGATACGCAGTATTTT. The chain has TRBV9 and TRBJ2-3, with TRBD2 identical over 10 bases. V lost 3 bases to trimming and J lost 1 base; unmatched junction nucleotides: 5. CDR1 is SGDLS and CDR2 is YYNGEE in the germline V gene. This CDR3 has 16 residues.